Listed below are T cell receptor beta chains from one sample, sequenced in a study of T cells in Graves' hyperthyroidism and ophthalmopathy. TCRdb ran MiXCR on the multiplex PCR reads and lists one entry per CDR3 protein. The sample yields about 290,000 distinct CDR3 sequences, around 15% seen once. The material sequenced was blood. The receptors were gathered from a woman between 45 and 65 years old with Graves' hyperthyroidism that later progressed to Graves' ophthalmopathy. Both conserved end residues are part of each CDR3. Each record gives: J gene, clone size, D gene, V gene, CDR3 length, CDR3 DNA, CDR3 protein. D genes are given only for firm matches. Size tells how often a clone was seen (once, few, many) or the class of an expanded clone, and some rows leave it out.

J gene: TRBJ2-3; clone size: many; D gene: -; V gene: TRBV11-2; CDR3 length: 16; CDR3 DNA: TGTGCCAGCAGCGGGGTTGGGGGCGGGAGTTCCGATACGCAGTATTTT; CDR3 protein: CASSGVGGGSSDTQYF
J gene: TRBJ2-5; clone size: few; D gene: -; V gene: TRBV19; CDR3 length: 13; CDR3 DNA: TGTGCCAGTAGTATCACTAGCCAAGAGACCCAGTACTTC; CDR3 protein: CASSITSQETQYF
J gene: TRBJ1-5; clone size: many; D gene: -; V gene: TRBV12-3/TRBV12-4; CDR3 length: 14; CDR3 DNA: TGTGCCAGCAGCTCTCGGGCTGGCAATCAGCCCCAGCATTTT; CDR3 protein: CASSSRAGNQPQHF
J gene: TRBJ1-1; clone size: many; D gene: -; V gene: TRBV29-1; CDR3 length: 12; CDR3 DNA: TGCAGCGTTGATAGGGAACAGATTGAAGCTTTCTTT; CDR3 protein: CSVDREQIEAFF
J gene: TRBJ2-7; clone size: few; D gene: TRBD1; V gene: TRBV2; CDR3 length: 13; CDR3 DNA: TGTGCCAGCAGTGGGGACAGGCGCAGCGAGCAGTACTTC; CDR3 protein: CASSGDRRSEQYF
J gene: TRBJ1-6; clone size: few; D gene: -; V gene: TRBV10-3; CDR3 length: 13; CDR3 DNA: TGTGCCGTTCACAGGGATAGGAATTCACCCCTCCACTTT; CDR3 protein: CAVHRDRNSPLHF
J gene: TRBJ1-1; clone size: -; D gene: TRBD1; V gene: TRBV7-8; CDR3 length: 16; CDR3 DNA: TGTGCCAGCAGCCCGGGGGACAGGGTGTTTTACACTGAAGCTTTCTTT; CDR3 protein: CASSPGDRVFYTEAFF
J gene: TRBJ2-7; clone size: few; D gene: -; V gene: TRBV6-1; CDR3 length: 18; CDR3 DNA: TGTGCCAGCAGTGAAATGTTTCGTCAGGGACCGATTGCCAACGAGCAGTACTTC; CDR3 protein: CASSEMFRQGPIANEQYF
J gene: TRBJ2-5; clone size: many; D gene: TRBD1; V gene: TRBV3-1; CDR3 length: 19; CDR3 DNA: TGTGCCAGCAGCCAAGATGGCCCTTGGACAGGGCCTCCCCAAGAGACCCAGTACTTC; CDR3 protein: CASSQDGPWTGPPQETQYF
J gene: TRBJ2-7; clone size: few; D gene: TRBD2; V gene: TRBV7-7; CDR3 length: 16; CDR3 DNA: TGTGCTAGCAGCTTTCGGGGCGGGAGGGTCTCTCACGAGCAGTACTTC; CDR3 protein: CASSFRGGRVSHEQYF
J gene: TRBJ2-2; clone size: -; D gene: -; V gene: TRBV7-8; CDR3 length: 15; CDR3 DNA: TGTGCCAGCAGCTTAGATCGCGCGGGCACCGGGGAGCTGTTTTTT; CDR3 protein: CASSLDRAGTGELFF
J gene: TRBJ2-4; clone size: many; D gene: -; V gene: TRBV10-3; CDR3 length: 14; CDR3 DNA: TGTGCCATCAGTGAGTCTACGGACAGCGACATTCAGTACTTC; CDR3 protein: CAISESTDSDIQYF
J gene: TRBJ1-4; clone size: -; D gene: -; V gene: TRBV15; CDR3 length: 16; CDR3 DNA: TGTGCCACCAGCAGAGAGGGCAGGTCTTTTAATGAAAAACTGTTTTTT; CDR3 protein: CATSREGRSFNEKLFF
J gene: TRBJ2-1; clone size: -; D gene: TRBD2; V gene: TRBV6-2/TRBV6-3; CDR3 length: 16; CDR3 DNA: TGTGCCAGCAGTTACGGGGCGGGAGTCTCCCACAATGAGCAGTTCTTC; CDR3 protein: CASSYGAGVSHNEQFF
J gene: TRBJ1-1; clone size: many; D gene: TRBD1; V gene: TRBV20-1; CDR3 length: 15; CDR3 DNA: TGCAGTGCTAGAGGGACAGGGGATGGGGGCACTGAAGCTTTCTTT; CDR3 protein: CSARGTGDGGTEAFF
J gene: TRBJ2-7; clone size: many; D gene: -; V gene: TRBV2; CDR3 length: 15; CDR3 DNA: TGTGCCAGCAATAAACAGGGCATGGTATCCTACGAGCAGTACTTC; CDR3 protein: CASNKQGMVSYEQYF
J gene: TRBJ2-7; clone size: many; D gene: -; V gene: TRBV6-1; CDR3 length: 14; CDR3 DNA: TGTGCCAGCAGTGAAGCGGAAGAAAACTACGAGCAGTACTTC; CDR3 protein: CASSEAEENYEQYF
J gene: TRBJ2-1; clone size: many; D gene: TRBD2; V gene: TRBV28; CDR3 length: 15; CDR3 DNA: TGTGCCAGCAGCCCCGGACTAGCGGGGAGAAATGAGCAGTTCTTC; CDR3 protein: CASSPGLAGRNEQFF
J gene: TRBJ1-5; clone size: many; D gene: TRBD1; V gene: TRBV11-2; CDR3 length: 16; CDR3 DNA: TGTGCCAGCAGCTTAGGGGGACAGGTTGGCAATCAGCCCCAGCATTTT; CDR3 protein: CASSLGGQVGNQPQHF
J gene: TRBJ2-1; clone size: -; D gene: -; V gene: TRBV28; CDR3 length: 17; CDR3 DNA: TGTGCCAGCACTTCCTTGGGGAAGCTAGCGATGGGGAATGAGCAGTTCTTC; CDR3 protein: CASTSLGKLAMGNEQFF
J gene: TRBJ1-5; clone size: many; D gene: TRBD1; V gene: TRBV2; CDR3 length: 17; CDR3 DNA: TGTGCCAGCAGTGCGGGGCAACGTGCAGGGGGCCCTCAGCCCCAGCATTTT; CDR3 protein: CASSAGQRAGGPQPQHF
J gene: TRBJ2-7; clone size: many; D gene: -; V gene: TRBV5-1; CDR3 length: 13; CDR3 DNA: TGCGCCAGCAGCCCAACGGACCTCTACGAGCAGTACTTC; CDR3 protein: CASSPTDLYEQYF